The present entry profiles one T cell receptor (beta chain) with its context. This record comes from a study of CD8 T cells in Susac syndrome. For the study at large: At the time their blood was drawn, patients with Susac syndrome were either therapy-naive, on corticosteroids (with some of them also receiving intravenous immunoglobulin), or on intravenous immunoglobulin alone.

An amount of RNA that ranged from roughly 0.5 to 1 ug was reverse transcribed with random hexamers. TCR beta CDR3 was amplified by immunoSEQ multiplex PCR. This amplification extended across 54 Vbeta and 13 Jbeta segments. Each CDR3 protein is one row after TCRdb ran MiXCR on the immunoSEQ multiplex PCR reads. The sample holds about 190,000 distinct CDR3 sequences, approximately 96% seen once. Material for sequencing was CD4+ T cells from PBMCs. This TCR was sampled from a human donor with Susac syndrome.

This CDR3 is CASSLATLTSYEQYF. The CDR3 DNA reads TGCGCCAGCAGCTTGGCGACCCTGACTTCCTACGAGCAGTACTTC. V usage is TRBV5-1 and J usage is TRBJ2-7, with D hard to call. V lost 0 bases and J 1 base, leaving 11 bases between the germline ends. CDR3 length: 15 amino acids. Per germline, CDR1 SGHRS and CDR2 YFSETQ.